This is a list of T cell receptor beta chains from one sample in a study of T cell repertoires in cytomegalovirus infection. TCRdb re-analysed the reads in MiXCR, keeping a single row per CDR3 protein. The sample lists under 350,000 distinct CDR3 sequences; 8% to 10% were seen once. Sequenced material: PBMCs. These receptor sequences come from a human donor in good health (CMV status not recorded). Some clones in this sample may be carry-over from other donors' samples. CDR3s include the opening cysteine and the closing phenylalanine or tryptophan. The D gene is left open where the match is weak. Clone size is given for some rows only: seen once, a few or many times, or a class if the clone is expanded.

j_gene,d_gene,v_gene,abundance,CDR3aa,CDR3nt
TRBJ2-3,-,TRBV20-1,many,CSAQPPGTGTDTQYF,TGCAGTGCCCAGCCCCCGGGGACCGGCACAGATACGCAGTATTTT
TRBJ2-2,-,TRBV6-2/TRBV6-3,-,CASKRGGSSGELFF,TGTGCCAGCAAGAGGGGGGGGAGTTCCGGGGAGCTGTTTTTT
TRBJ2-5,-,TRBV5-4,many,CATQGYGLRETQYF,TGTGCCACCCAGGGATACGGACTGCGAGAGACCCAGTACTTC
TRBJ2-5,-,TRBV7-2,many,CASSLASSGRGGEKTQYF,TGTGCCAGCAGCTTAGCGTCGAGCGGCAGGGGGGGGGAAAAGACCCAGTACTTC
TRBJ2-1,-,TRBV6-5,many,CASSRTARYNEQFF,TGTGCCAGCAGCCGGACGGCCAGGTACAATGAGCAGTTCTTC
TRBJ2-1,TRBD1,TRBV20-1,many,CSAREPGQGSYNEQFF,TGCAGTGCTAGGGAACCGGGACAGGGGTCCTACAATGAGCAGTTCTTC
TRBJ2-3,-,TRBV10-3,few,CAISEGPRDTQYF,TGTGCCATCAGTGAAGGCCCTAGGGATACGCAGTATTTT
TRBJ2-5,TRBD1,TRBV28,many,CASSFPPGGKETQYF,TGTGCCAGCAGTTTCCCCCCAGGGGGCAAAGAGACCCAGTACTTC
TRBJ2-3,TRBD1,TRBV7-9,many,CASSQRGTGRPDTQYF,TGTGCCAGCAGCCAACGCGGGACAGGGCGGCCAGATACGCAGTATTTT
TRBJ2-5,-,TRBV5-6,many,CASSSLTSPLAQYF,TGTGCCAGCAGCAGTCTGACCAGTCCCTTGGCCCAGTACTTC
TRBJ2-1,-,TRBV2,few,CASSEQGSYNEQFF,TGTGCCAGCAGTGAACAGGGTTCCTACAATGAGCAGTTCTTC
TRBJ1-1,-,TRBV28,many,CASSLSSNTEAFF,TGTGCCAGCAGTTTGTCGTCGAACACTGAAGCTTTCTTT
TRBJ2-7,-,TRBV20-1,-,CSARYGGLSYEQYF,TGCAGTGCTAGATATGGCGGCCTCTCCTACGAGCAGTACTTC
TRBJ1-3,TRBD1,TRBV5-1,few,CASSLDRASGNTIYF,TGCGCCAGCAGCCTGGACAGGGCCTCTGGAAACACCATATATTTT
TRBJ1-1,-,TRBV7-2,many,CASSSRRGNTEAFF,TGTGCCAGCAGCAGTAGGCGCGGAAACACTGAAGCTTTCTTT
TRBJ2-1,-,TRBV20-1,many,CSALTGREQFF,TGCAGTGCTCTAACAGGGCGGGAGCAGTTCTTC
TRBJ2-2,TRBD1,TRBV9,many,CASSEDRGWTGELFF,TGTGCCAGCAGCGAGGACAGGGGCTGGACCGGGGAGCTGTTTTTT
TRBJ2-1,-,TRBV12-3/TRBV12-4,many,CASSYRGSNEQFF,TGTGCCAGCAGTTATAGAGGGAGCAATGAGCAGTTCTTC
TRBJ1-1,TRBD1,TRBV5-1,many,CASSPGQGYEAFF,TGCGCCAGCAGCCCCGGACAGGGGTATGAAGCTTTCTTT
TRBJ2-2,-,TRBV4-2,-,CASSQEAGAWAGELFF,TGTGCCAGCAGCCAAGAGGCGGGGGCGTGGGCCGGGGAGCTGTTTTTT
TRBJ2-1,-,TRBV6-6,many,CASSDKGWSSYNEQFF,TGTGCCAGCAGTGACAAGGGGTGGAGCTCCTACAATGAGCAGTTCTTC
TRBJ1-1,TRBD1,TRBV29-1,many,CSVGKDRMNTEAFF,TGCAGCGTTGGTAAGGACAGGATGAACACTGAAGCTTTCTTT
TRBJ1-1,TRBD1,TRBV4-2,many,CASSQEDRWNTEAFF,TGTGCCAGCAGCCAAGAGGACAGGTGGAACACTGAAGCTTTCTTT
TRBJ2-3,-,TRBV7-3,many,CASSLDRNTQYF,TGTGCCAGCAGCTTGGACAGAAATACGCAGTATTTT
TRBJ2-3,-,TRBV7-3,many,CASSSTGTYTDTQYF,TGTGCCAGCAGCTCAACCGGGACATACACAGATACGCAGTATTTT
TRBJ2-5,TRBD1,TRBV2,many,CASTRWTGRLQETQYF,TGTGCCAGCACCCGTTGGACAGGAAGGCTCCAAGAGACCCAGTACTTC
TRBJ2-1,TRBD1,TRBV24-1,few,CATSDAGTDYNEQFF,TGTGCCACCAGTGATGCCGGGACAGACTACAATGAGCAGTTCTTC
TRBJ2-3,-,TRBV29-1,many,CSVEDPPATVDTQYF,TGCAGCGTTGAAGATCCTCCAGCAACGGTGGATACGCAGTATTTT
TRBJ2-2,TRBD2,TRBV2,-,CASSAKRGGPTGELFF,TGTGCCAGCAGTGCGAAGCGGGGGGGCCCCACCGGGGAGCTGTTTTTT
TRBJ1-6,-,TRBV6-5,many,CASSQGRNSPLHF,TGTGCCAGCAGTCAGGGACGGAATTCACCCCTCCACTTT
TRBJ1-1,-,TRBV29-1,-,CSVGGGNTEAFF,TGCAGCGTCGGGGGGGGTAACACTGAAGCTTTCTTT
TRBJ2-5,TRBD1,TRBV10-3,many,CAISEPGQGQETQYF,TGTGCCATCAGTGAACCGGGACAGGGGCAAGAGACCCAGTACTTC
TRBJ2-2,-,TRBV19,many,CASTHDTGELFF,TGTGCCAGTACTCATGACACCGGGGAGCTGTTTTTT
TRBJ2-4,-,TRBV15,-,CATSREGRQLAKNIQYF,TGTGCCACCAGCAGAGAGGGGCGACAACTAGCCAAAAACATTCAGTACTTC
TRBJ2-1,TRBD2,TRBV4-1,many,CASSLHEGLAGLQNEQFF,TGCGCCAGCAGCCTCCACGAGGGACTAGCGGGGTTACAGAATGAGCAGTTCTTC
TRBJ2-5,TRBD2,TRBV4-2,many,CASSQVALAGGHQETQYF,TGTGCCAGCAGCCAAGTCGCTCTAGCGGGGGGCCACCAAGAGACCCAGTACTTC
TRBJ2-5,-,TRBV20-1,-,CSARTNQETQYF,TGCAGTGCTCGGACTAACCAAGAGACCCAGTACTTC
TRBJ2-2,-,TRBV19,-,CASTLSNTGELFF,TGTGCCAGTACATTATCGAACACCGGGGAGCTGTTTTTT
TRBJ1-2,-,TRBV7-9,many,CASSGEGIDYGYTF,TGTGCCAGCAGCGGGGAAGGTATAGACTATGGCTACACCTTC
TRBJ2-1,-,TRBV20-1,few,CSARGVLGGNEQFF,TGCAGTGCCCGAGGGGTCCTGGGAGGAAATGAGCAGTTCTTC
TRBJ2-3,TRBD2,TRBV4-2,-,CASSLSGGAEDTQYF,TGTGCCAGCAGCCTTAGCGGGGGGGCGGAAGATACGCAGTATTTT
TRBJ1-1,-,TRBV29-1,many,CSVLEDSLVGNTEAFF,TGCAGCGTTCTAGAGGACAGCCTCGTAGGGAACACTGAAGCTTTCTTT
TRBJ1-4,-,TRBV7-2,many,CASSSGGGTGEKLFF,TGTGCCAGCAGCTCTGGGGGGGGGACGGGTGAAAAACTGTTTTTT
TRBJ1-2,-,TRBV20-1,-,CSATADSPNYGYTF,TGCAGTGCCACGGCTGACAGTCCTAACTATGGCTACACCTTC
TRBJ1-1,-,TRBV10-2,many,CASSESYPTTEAFF,TGCGCCAGCAGTGAGTCGTACCCGACCACTGAAGCTTTCTTT